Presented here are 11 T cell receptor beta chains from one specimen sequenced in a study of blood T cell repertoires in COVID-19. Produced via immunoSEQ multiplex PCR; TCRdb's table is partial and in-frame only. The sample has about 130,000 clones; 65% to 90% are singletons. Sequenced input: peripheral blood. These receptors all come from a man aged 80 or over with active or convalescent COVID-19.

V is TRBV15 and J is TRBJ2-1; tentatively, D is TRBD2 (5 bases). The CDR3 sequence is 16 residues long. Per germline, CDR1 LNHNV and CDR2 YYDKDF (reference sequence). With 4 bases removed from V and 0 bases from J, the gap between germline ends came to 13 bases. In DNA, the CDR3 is TGTGCCACCAGCAAGGACTCCCCGAGCTCCTACAATGAGCAGTTCTTC. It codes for CATSKDSPSSYNEQFF.

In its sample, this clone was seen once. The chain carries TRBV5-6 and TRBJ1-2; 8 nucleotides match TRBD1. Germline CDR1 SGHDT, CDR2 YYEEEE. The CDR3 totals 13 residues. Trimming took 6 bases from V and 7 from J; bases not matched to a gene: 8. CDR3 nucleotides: TGTGCCAGCAATAGACAGGGGTGGTCTGGCTACACCTTC. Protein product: CASNRQGWSGYTF.

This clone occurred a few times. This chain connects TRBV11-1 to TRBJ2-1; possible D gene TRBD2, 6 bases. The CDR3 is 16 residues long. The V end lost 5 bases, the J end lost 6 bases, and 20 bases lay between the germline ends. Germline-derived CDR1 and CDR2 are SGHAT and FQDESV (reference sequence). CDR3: CASSPQTGTGLNEQFF. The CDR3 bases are TGTGCCAGCAGCCCGCAAACCGGGACTGGCCTCAATGAGCAGTTCTTC.

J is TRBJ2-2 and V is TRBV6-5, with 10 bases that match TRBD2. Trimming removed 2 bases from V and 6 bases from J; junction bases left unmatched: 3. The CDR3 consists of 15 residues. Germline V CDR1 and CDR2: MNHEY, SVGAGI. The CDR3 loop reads CASSYKREGAGELFF. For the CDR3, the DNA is TGTGCCAGCAGTTACAAGCGGGAGGGCGCCGGGGAGCTGTTTTTT.

The chain's CDR3 is CASSQDQLKYGYTF. The CDR3 nucleotides read TGCGCCAGCAGCCAAGATCAACTGAAATATGGCTACACCTTC. The chain is built from TRBV4-1 and TRBJ1-2, with D hard to call. V dropped 0 bases and J dropped 5 bases, with 10 bases sitting between them. Per the germline V gene, CDR1 is MGHRA and CDR2 is YSYEKL. The CDR3 totals 14 residues.

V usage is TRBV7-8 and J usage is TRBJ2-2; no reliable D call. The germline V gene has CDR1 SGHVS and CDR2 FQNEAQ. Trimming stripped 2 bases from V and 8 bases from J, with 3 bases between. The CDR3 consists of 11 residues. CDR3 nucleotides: TGTGCCAGCAGCTTATTAGGGGAGCTGTTTTTT. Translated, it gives CASSLLGELFF. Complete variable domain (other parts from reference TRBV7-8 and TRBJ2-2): GAGVSQSPRYKVAKRGQDVALRCDPISGHVSLFWYQQALGQGPEFLTYFQNEAQLDKSGLPSDRFFAERPEGSVSTLKIQRTQQEDSAVYLCASSLLGELFFGEGSRLTVL.

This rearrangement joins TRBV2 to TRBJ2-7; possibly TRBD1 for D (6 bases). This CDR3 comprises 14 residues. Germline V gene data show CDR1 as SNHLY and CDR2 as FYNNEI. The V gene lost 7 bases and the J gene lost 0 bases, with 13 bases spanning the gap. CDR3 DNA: TGTGCCAGCACCTCACAGGGCCCCTCCTACGAGCAGTACTTC. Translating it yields CASTSQGPSYEQYF.

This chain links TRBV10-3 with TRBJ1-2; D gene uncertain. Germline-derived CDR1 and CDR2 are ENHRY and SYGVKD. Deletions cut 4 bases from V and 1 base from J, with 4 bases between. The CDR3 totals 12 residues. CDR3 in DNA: TGTGCCATCAGTGGTATTAACTATGGCTACACCTTC. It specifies CAISGINYGYTF.

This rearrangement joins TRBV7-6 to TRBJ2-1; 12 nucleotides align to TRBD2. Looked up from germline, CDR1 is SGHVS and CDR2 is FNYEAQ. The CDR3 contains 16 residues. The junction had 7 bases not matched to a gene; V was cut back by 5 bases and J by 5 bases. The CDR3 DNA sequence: TGTGCCAGCAGCCCTCGACCTAGCGGGAGGGACAATGAGCAGTTCTTC. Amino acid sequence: CASSPRPSGRDNEQFF. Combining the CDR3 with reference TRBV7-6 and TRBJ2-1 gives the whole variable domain GAGVSQSPRYKVTKRGQDVALRCDPISGHVSLYWYRQALGQGPEFLTYFNYEAQQDKSGLPNDRFSAERPEGSISTLTIQRTEQRDSAMYRCASSPRPSGRDNEQFFGPGTRLTVL.

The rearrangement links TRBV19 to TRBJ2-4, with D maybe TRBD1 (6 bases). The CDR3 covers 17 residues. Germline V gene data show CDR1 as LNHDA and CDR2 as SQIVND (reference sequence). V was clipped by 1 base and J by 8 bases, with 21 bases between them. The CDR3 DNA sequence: TGTGCCAGTAGTATAGGGGGGCAGGGCCATCAAAAAGACATTCAGTACTTC. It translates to CASSIGGQGHQKDIQYF.

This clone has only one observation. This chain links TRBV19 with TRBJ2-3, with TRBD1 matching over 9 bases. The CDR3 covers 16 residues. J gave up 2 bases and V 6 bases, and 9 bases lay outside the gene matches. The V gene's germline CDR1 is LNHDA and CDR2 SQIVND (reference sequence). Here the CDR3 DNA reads TGTGCCAGTAGGCAAAGAACAGGGGGCCTCACAGATACGCAGTATTTT. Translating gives CASRQRTGGLTDTQYF. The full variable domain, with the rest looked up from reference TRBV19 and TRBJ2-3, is DGGITQSPKYLFRKEGQNVTLSCEQNLNHDAMYWYRQDPGQGLRLIYYSQIVNDFQKGDIAEGYSVSREKKESFPLTVTSAQKNPTAFYLCASRQRTGGLTDTQYFGPGTRLTVL.